Reported below is one TCR beta chain. Its antigen is unidentified. The sample comes from a study of T cell responses to AZD1222 COVID-19 vaccine. General study points: There were mostly white British donors and more females than males, and clonal diversity was possibly underestimated. It was only after the peak T cell response that any repertoires were sampled. When two AZD1222 doses had been given, Spike-specific TCR breadth and depth rose.

V was trimmed by 0 bases and J by 8 bases, leaving 16 bases between them. Germline-derived CDR1 and CDR2 are MGHRA and YSYEKL. This CDR3 is 15 amino acids long. Sequencing was performed with immunoSEQ multiplex PCR; in TCRdb, only in-frame clones are kept and a portion is missing. The table records 110,000 to 150,000 clones, 85% to 95% of them present only once. The TCR was taken from an adult in good health. The rearrangement joins TRBV4-1 to TRBJ1-2; D possibly corresponds to TRBD1 (6 bases). The sample consisted of peripheral blood, taken on day 0 of AZD1222 vaccination. CDR3 nucleotide sequence: TGCGCCAGCAGCCAAGATATCGGGACAAAGATGGGCTACACCTTC. As protein: CASSQDIGTKMGYTF.